The source of this T cell receptor (beta chain) is a study of shared T cell receptors in the human thymus. Data came from immunoSEQ multiplex PCR; TCRdb stores just in-frame clones and leaves some out. The sample gives approximately 580,000 clones, 78% of which show up once; more than 0.01% is in the top ten. Another study also made use of these data, one on human thymus T cells. Turning to that study: Congenital heart defects were the reason for the corrective surgery that the donors, healthy Finnish infants, were having. Thymic material originated from resections removed in the course of corrective heart surgery.

The sequenced sample consisted of thymocytes. The sequence came from a boy younger than two with a congenital heart defect.

The chain's CDR3 is CASSPMVPVPFF. The DNA of the CDR3 is TGTGCCAGCAGCCCTATGGTCCCCGTGCCTTTCTTT. The genes are TRBV28 and TRBJ1-1; D is unresolved. CDR1 is MDHEN, CDR2 SYDVKM, per germline. CDR3 length: 12 amino acids. Trimming pared 6 bases from V and 12 bases from J, leaving 17 bases between.